This is a list of T cell receptor beta chains from one sample in a study of blood T cell repertoires in COVID-19. Clones were sequenced by immunoSEQ multiplex PCR, and TCRdb holds only the in-frame ones, with some missing. The table shows 150,000 to 200,000 clones, with around nine tenths occurring only once. The sequencing sample was made of peripheral blood. Receptors were obtained from a human donor in a cohort sampled during active COVID-19. Each CDR3 is given with its conserved first and last residue. The order of the fields is clone size, J gene, D gene, V gene, CDR3 DNA, CDR3 protein. The D gene is left open where the match is weak. Clone size is given for some rows only: seen once, a few or many times, or a class if the clone is expanded.

>.|TRBJ1-1|.|TRBV27
TGTGCCAGCAGAACTGAGGGGGGGGCTGAAGCTTTCTTT
CASRTEGGAEAFF
>.|TRBJ1-2|TRBD1|TRBV6-5
TGTGCCAGCAGTCCAATCTCCGGGACAGGGGGCCGGTGGACCTTC
CASSPISGTGGRWTF
>.|TRBJ2-7|TRBD1|TRBV27
TGTGCCAGCAGGGTGGGACAGAGTGGCGAGCAGTACTTC
CASRVGQSGEQYF
>.|TRBJ1-2|.|TRBV3-1/TRBV3-2
TGTGCCAGCAGCCATGGACAGGGCTACACCTTC
CASSHGQGYTF
>.|TRBJ2-7|TRBD2|TRBV9
TGTGCCAGCAGCGTAGAGGCAGCGGGGACCTACGAGCAGTACTTC
CASSVEAAGTYEQYF
>.|TRBJ2-7|TRBD2|TRBV15
TGTGCCACCAGCAGAGATCTTGGGTCCTTGACTAGCGGCAATTACGAGCAGTACTTC
CATSRDLGSLTSGNYEQYF
>once|TRBJ2-1|.|TRBV5-4
TGTGCCAGCAGCCGGACTATTGCGGCGGGGAATGAGCAGTTCTTC
CASSRTIAAGNEQFF
>.|TRBJ2-7|TRBD1|TRBV7-9
TGTGCCAGCAGCCTAGGGACAGCATACGAGCAGTACTTC
CASSLGTAYEQYF
>.|TRBJ1-1|TRBD1|TRBV28
TGTGCCAGCAGCGGGACAGGGGGCGAAAACACTGAAGCTTTCTTT
CASSGTGGENTEAFF
>.|TRBJ2-1|.|TRBV27
TGTGCCAGCAGCTGGAGGCCGACTAGCTCCTACAATGAGCAGTTCTTC
CASSWRPTSSYNEQFF
>.|TRBJ2-2|.|TRBV11-2
TGTGCCAGCATCCCTAGCGAGGGCGGGGAGCTGTTTTTT
CASIPSEGGELFF
>.|TRBJ1-2|.|TRBV6-6
TGTGCCAGCAGTTCCCCAGGGGAGGGCCTTTATGGCTACACCTTC
CASSSPGEGLYGYTF
>.|TRBJ2-7|.|TRBV3-1/TRBV3-2
TGTGCCAGCAGCCAAGAGGAGCGCTACGAGCAGTACTTC
CASSQEERYEQYF
>.|TRBJ2-2|TRBD1|TRBV6-5
TGTGCCAGCTATCGGACAGGGAACACCGGGGAGCTGTTTTTT
CASYRTGNTGELFF
>once|TRBJ2-1|TRBD2|TRBV4-3
TGCGCCAGCAGCCAAGATCTCGTACTAGCGGGAGTAGGTGATGAGCAGTTCTTC
CASSQDLVLAGVGDEQFF
>.|TRBJ1-5|.|TRBV28
TGTGCCAGCAGTTTATCGTATCAGCCCCAGCATTTT
CASSLSYQPQHF
>.|TRBJ1-6|TRBD1|TRBV7-2
TGTGCCAGCAGCTCAGGACAGGGCCAATCACCCCTCCACTTT
CASSSGQGQSPLHF
>.|TRBJ1-6|TRBD1|TRBV6-2/TRBV6-3
TGTGCCAGCAGTTGGGGCAGGGGGCAAAATTCACCCCTCCACTTT
CASSWGRGQNSPLHF
>once|TRBJ2-1|TRBD2|TRBV7-2
TGTGCCAGCAGCTTAGTAGGGACTAGCGGGAGCATGTACAATGAGCAGTTCTTC
CASSLVGTSGSMYNEQFF
>few|TRBJ2-4|.|TRBV7-9
TGTGCCAGCAGCCCACCCGGACAGAAAAACATTCAGTACTTC
CASSPPGQKNIQYF
>.|TRBJ2-7|TRBD1|TRBV11-2
TGTGCCAGCAGCTTATTTGGACAGGGCTCCGACGAGCAGTACTTC
CASSLFGQGSDEQYF
>.|TRBJ2-7|.|TRBV27
TGTGCCAGCAGTAAAACCGCCGGGACAATATCCTACGAGCAGTACTTC
CASSKTAGTISYEQYF
>.|TRBJ2-7|TRBD1|TRBV27
TGTGCCAGCAGTCCATGGCAGGGGGAATACGAGCAGTACTTC
CASSPWQGEYEQYF
>.|TRBJ2-3|TRBD1|TRBV5-5
TGTGCCAGCAGCCCGGGACAGCTAGCCACAGATACGCAGTATTTT
CASSPGQLATDTQYF
>.|TRBJ2-7|.|TRBV14
TGTGCCAGCAGCCAAGATATTAGTTGGGGACAAAGCTACGAGCAGTACTTC
CASSQDISWGQSYEQYF
>.|TRBJ1-6|.|TRBV18
TGTGCCAGCTCACCAGACCGAGGAGCGGATAATTCACCCCTCCACTTT
CASSPDRGADNSPLHF
>.|TRBJ2-2|TRBD2|TRBV18
TGTGCCAGCTCACCTCTAGCGGGAAACAGTGACACCGGGGAGCTGTTTTTT
CASSPLAGNSDTGELFF
>few|TRBJ1-6|TRBD1|TRBV27
TGTGCCAGCAGTTTAATTCTGGGCCCGACAGGGCTTTCCTCACCCCTCCACTTT
CASSLILGPTGLSSPLHF
>.|TRBJ2-5|.|TRBV28
TGTGCCAGCAGAGACGGGGGAAGAGAGACCCAGTACTTC
CASRDGGRETQYF
>few|TRBJ2-1|TRBD2|TRBV6-2/TRBV6-3
TGTGCCAGCAGTATAGGGACTAGCTGGACCCATGAGCAGTTCTTC
CASSIGTSWTHEQFF
>.|TRBJ1-2|.|TRBV3-1/TRBV3-2
TGTGCCAGCAGCCAAACACCTTGGAGTGGCTACACCTTC
CASSQTPWSGYTF
>.|TRBJ2-1|.|TRBV2
TGTGCCAGCAGTCCGTACAATGAGCAGTTCTTC
CASSPYNEQFF
>.|TRBJ1-1|TRBD1|TRBV9
TGTGCCAGCAGCGGACATAGACAGGGGGACACTGAAGCTTTCTTT
CASSGHRQGDTEAFF
>.|TRBJ2-3|TRBD2|TRBV7-9
TGTGCCAGCAGCTTATCAGCGGGGGGGAGCACAGATACGCAGTATTTT
CASSLSAGGSTDTQYF
>once|TRBJ1-5|.|TRBV5-8
TGTGCCAGCAGCCTCACAGACAGAGAACAGCCCCAGCATTTT
CASSLTDREQPQHF